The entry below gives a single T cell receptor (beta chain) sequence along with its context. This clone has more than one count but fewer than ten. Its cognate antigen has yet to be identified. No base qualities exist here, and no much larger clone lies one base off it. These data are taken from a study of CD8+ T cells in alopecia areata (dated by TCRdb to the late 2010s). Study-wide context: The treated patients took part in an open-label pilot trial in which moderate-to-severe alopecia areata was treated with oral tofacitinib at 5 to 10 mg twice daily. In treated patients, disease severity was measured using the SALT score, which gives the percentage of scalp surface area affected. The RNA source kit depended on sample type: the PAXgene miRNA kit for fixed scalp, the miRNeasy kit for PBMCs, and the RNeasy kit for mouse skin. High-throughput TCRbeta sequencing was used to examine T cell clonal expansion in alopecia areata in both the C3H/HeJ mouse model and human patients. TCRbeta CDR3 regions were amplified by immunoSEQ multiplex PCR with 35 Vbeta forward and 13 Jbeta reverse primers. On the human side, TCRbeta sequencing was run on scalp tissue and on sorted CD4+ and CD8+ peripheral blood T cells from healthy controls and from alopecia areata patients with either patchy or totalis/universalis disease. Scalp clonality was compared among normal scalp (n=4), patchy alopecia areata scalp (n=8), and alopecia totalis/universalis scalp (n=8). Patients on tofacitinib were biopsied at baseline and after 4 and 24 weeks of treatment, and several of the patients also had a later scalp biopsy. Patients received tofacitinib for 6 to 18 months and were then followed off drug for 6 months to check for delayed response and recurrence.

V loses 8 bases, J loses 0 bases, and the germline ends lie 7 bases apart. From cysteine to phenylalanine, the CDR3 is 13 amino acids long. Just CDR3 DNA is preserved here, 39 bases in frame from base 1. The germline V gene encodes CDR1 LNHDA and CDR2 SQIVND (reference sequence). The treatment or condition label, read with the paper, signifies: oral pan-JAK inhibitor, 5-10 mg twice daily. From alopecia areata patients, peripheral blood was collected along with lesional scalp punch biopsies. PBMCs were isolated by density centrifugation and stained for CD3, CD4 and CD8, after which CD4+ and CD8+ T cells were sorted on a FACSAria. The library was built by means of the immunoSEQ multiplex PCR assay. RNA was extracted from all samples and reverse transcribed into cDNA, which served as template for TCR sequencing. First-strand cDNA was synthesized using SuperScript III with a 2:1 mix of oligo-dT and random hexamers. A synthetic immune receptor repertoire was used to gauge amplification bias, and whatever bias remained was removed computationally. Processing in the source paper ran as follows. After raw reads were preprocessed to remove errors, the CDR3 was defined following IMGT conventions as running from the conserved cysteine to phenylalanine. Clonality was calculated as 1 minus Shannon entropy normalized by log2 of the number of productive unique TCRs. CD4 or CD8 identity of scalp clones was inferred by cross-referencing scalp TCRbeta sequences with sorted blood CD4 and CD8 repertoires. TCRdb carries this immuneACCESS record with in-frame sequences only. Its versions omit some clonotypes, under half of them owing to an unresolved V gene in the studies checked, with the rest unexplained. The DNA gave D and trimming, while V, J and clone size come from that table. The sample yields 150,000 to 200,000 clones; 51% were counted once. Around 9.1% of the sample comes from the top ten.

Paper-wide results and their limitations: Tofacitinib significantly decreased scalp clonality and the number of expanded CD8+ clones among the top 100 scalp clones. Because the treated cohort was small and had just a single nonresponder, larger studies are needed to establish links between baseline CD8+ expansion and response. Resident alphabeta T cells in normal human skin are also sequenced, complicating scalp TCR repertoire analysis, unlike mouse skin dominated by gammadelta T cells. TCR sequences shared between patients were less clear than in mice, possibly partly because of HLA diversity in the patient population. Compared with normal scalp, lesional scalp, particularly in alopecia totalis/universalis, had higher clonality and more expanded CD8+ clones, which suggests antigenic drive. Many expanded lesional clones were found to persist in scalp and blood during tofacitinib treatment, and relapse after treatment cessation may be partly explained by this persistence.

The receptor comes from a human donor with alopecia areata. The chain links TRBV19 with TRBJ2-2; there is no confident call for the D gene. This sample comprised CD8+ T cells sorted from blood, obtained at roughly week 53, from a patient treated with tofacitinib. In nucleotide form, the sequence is TGTGCCAGTCTACAGCCGAACACCGGGGAGCTGTTTTTT. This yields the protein CASLQPNTGELFF.